This TCR beta chain was documented in a study of cytomegalovirus exposure and HLA in healthy donors (TCRdb year 2017). Study-level background: An earlier analysis of 587 of the donors reported 250 to 350 Gb of sequence data and 100 million to 120 million unique TCR beta sequences obtained from roughly 180 million T cells. On average, roughly 200,000 unique TCR beta nucleotide sequences were sequenced per donor among more than 350 genotyped donors of the cohort, with roughly 18% of those sequences being non-productive. Approximately 310 gigabases of sequencing data and some 85 million unique TCR sequences were included in an early release covering 500 to 750 HLA-typed donors. To predict cytomegalovirus infection status, the study combined high-throughput TCR immunosequencing, statistical association of individual TCRs with disease status, and machine learning. The number of donors typed differed by locus, with about 620-630 for A, B, C, DRB1 and DQB1, roughly 520 for DQA1, 600 to 610 for DPA1, and under 490 for DPB1. An earlier analysis of more than 450 of the donors used high-throughput TCR beta sequencing to judge whether each TCR beta V gene segment behaved as functional or pseudogenic. Of the 398 genotyped donors, approximately 80% fell in the genetic ancestry cluster associated with self-reported Caucasian donors. All discovery cohort repertoires had been generated using a single sequencing platform. Donor age, sex, ethnicity and CMV serostatus were collected together with the repertoire data. The study aimed to test whether signatures of past pathogen exposure could be identified by cataloging public T cell receptors. A later genetic analysis used genome-wide SNP genotypes for about three fifths of the 666 donors, treating that subset as a discovery cohort. Besides the first cohort of under 700 subjects, a separate validation cohort made up of 120 different subjects was used. The study used immunosequencing to profile the T cell repertoires of approximately 640 subjects and linked those repertoires to cytomegalovirus serostatus. A later analysis re-analyzed previously published TCR beta repertoires from 666 donors and added high-resolution HLA genotyping to study TCR occurrence patterns. A few DR-DQ haplotypes were handled as single units for association and clustering because linkage in the cohort was strong. HLA typing included class I and class II loci at four-digit resolution. In the later analysis, no new phenotypic data were used to find candidate immune exposures; instead, reliance was placed on TCR beta sequences and their occurrence across donors.

A remark on this clone: Its antigen is unknown. Base-call qualities are not available, and no considerably larger clone is one nucleotide away.

Libraries were made using the immunoSEQ multiplex PCR assay. For the multiplex PCR, a mixture combining 60 forward primers for TCR Vbeta segments and 13 reverse primers for TCR Jbeta segments was used. A multiplex PCR assay on genomic DNA amplified the CDR3 region of rearranged TCR beta genes. Amplified TCR beta libraries were sequenced as 87-base-pair reads on the Illumina HiSeq System. The study's own analysis went as follows. A later analysis counted about 80 million unique TCR beta chains across the 690 or so repertoires, and around 12 million of these chains were shared by at least two donors. Raw reads were error-corrected and collapsed into unique sequences with a nearest-neighbor algorithm that merged closely related sequences to remove PCR and sequencing errors. To assign V, D and J gene segments, CDR3 sequences were aligned to IMGT reference sequences. For a sequence to be retained, at least a six-nucleotide match to both a V gene segment and a J gene segment was required. Rearrangements were classified as productive when the CDR3 lacked stop codons and remained in frame with V and J, and all other rearrangements were classified as non-productive. Following IMGT convention, CDR3 was defined as the stretch from the second conserved V-encoded cysteine to the conserved J-encoded phenylalanine. The earlier analysis of roughly 590 of the donors excluded any sequence lacking an unambiguous match to a single V gene segment. An earlier analysis of a few hundred of the donors classified V segments as functional when productive rearrangements were above 56.7% and as segregating when the standard deviation between donors was above 5%. A statistical classification framework was developed to diagnose cytomegalovirus status using the catalog of TCR beta chain sequences. A later analysis assigned V and J genes by comparing TCR nucleotide sequences with IMGT/GENE-DB human TR gene sequences. A later analysis assigned CDR3 sequences and most-parsimonious VDJ recombination scenarios with the TCRdist pipeline. In a later analysis, each TCR beta chain was defined by its CDR3 amino acid sequence together with its V-gene family, and reads without a unique V-gene family were excluded. To address suspected cross-contamination and a sequencing artifact, a later analysis removed some 620 highly shared, low-generation-probability nucleotide sequences. A later analysis calculated a clonal expansion index for each public chain from normalized within-repertoire ranks of inferred template counts. In a later analysis, generation probabilities were computed using a VDJ recombination model fitted to out-of-frame rearrangements, and the results were checked against IGoR. Hypergeometric tests were used in a later analysis to score TCR-TCR, TCR-HLA and TCR-CMV co-occurrence, with a repertoire-size bias correction applied to the TCR pairs. To estimate false discovery rates, a later analysis permuted the HLA or CMV assignments 20 times. In a later analysis, co-occurring TCRs were grouped using DBSCAN, and TCRdist sequence similarity was added for clustering within HLA-allele-positive subsets. Co-occurrence clustering excluded repertoires with fewer than 30,000 or more than 120,000 public chains, plus five with anomalous nucleotide sharing. Entries here come from immuneACCESS through TCRdb and include only in-frame sequences with V and J called. Some clones fail to appear in such tables; in the studies checked, an unresolved V gene covers under half of the shortfall, and the cause of the remainder is unknown. The DNA gave D and trimming, while V, J and clone size come from that table. This sample has 100,000 to 150,000 clones in its table, and 55% to 75% of those were observed once. About 4% of the sample is held by the ten biggest clonotypes.

V and J lose 5 bases and 4 bases, and a span of 14 bases separates them. The CDR3 sequence holds 15 residues, the cysteine and phenylalanine included. Just CDR3 DNA is preserved here, 45 bases in frame from base 1. CDR1 MNHNY and CDR2 SVGAGI were looked up in the germline V gene (reference sequence). The investigation overall reported the following: Correlated functional status among segregating V segments might be attributable to linkage disequilibrium, but an unknown experimental factor could not be ruled out. Because counts were too low, roughly 17 rarely observed V segments, including chromosome 9 orphons, were left out of the earlier analysis of approximately 500 of the donors. The classifier was reported to diagnose cytomegalovirus status with high specificity and sensitivity in both the original and validation cohorts. Immune exposure information for the cohort was limited to CMV serostatus. A total of roughly 160 TCR beta chains were listed by the study as associated with cytomegalovirus. In an earlier analysis of roughly 560 of the donors, most TCR beta V segments were observed in productive rearrangements about 87% or about 30% of the time, broadly matching IMGT annotations. Sequencing depth was assumed to be roughly uniform across donors in the presence/absence analyses, though that assumption may not hold. A further reported finding was that TCR beta sequences accurately predicted the HLA-A and HLA-B alleles for most subjects in the first cohort. In a later analysis, most CMV-associated TCR beta chains were found to appear HLA-restricted, with HLA associations seemingly driven largely by CMV exposure. A later analysis reported that several top co-occurrence clusters appeared linked to parvovirus B19, influenza, CMV and Epstein-Barr virus. In a later analysis, TCR association rates were found to vary across HLA loci, with the most associated TCRs seen for DRB1 alleles and the fewest for HLA-C alleles. Some IMGT-functional V segments, including TRBV6-2 and TRBV6-3, could not be distinguished by the 87-base-pair reads and were therefore excluded. The authors suggested that the approach could potentially be generalized to other disease states and immunological phenotypes. Only TCR beta chains were sequenced in this cohort, and the absence of alpha or paired-chain data limited detectable features. Assigning TCR associations to individual alleles was difficult when HLA alleles, especially DR and DQ, strongly co-occurred. Most TCR sequences were seen in very few donors, while some public TCRs were found in many individuals. Because HLA typing was missing for some donors at each locus, association tests included only the typed subset. An association between a missense DCLRE1C variant and V-gene and J-gene trimming of TCR beta chains was found in a later genetic analysis and replicated in an independent cohort. A few of the identified cytomegalovirus-associated TCR beta chains were confirmed in vitro to be specific for cytomegalovirus antigens. A cluster of highly shared sequence variants was judged likely to be a technical artifact of the sequencing pipeline. A later analysis associated 17,000 or so TCR beta sequences with specific HLA alleles at a false discovery rate of 0.05. In a later analysis, HLA-associated TCR beta chains showed more clonal expansion and lower generation probabilities than non-associated chains that were equally common. According to a later genetic analysis, donors in an Asian-associated ancestry cluster had fewer N-insertions in productive TCRs than the approximately 710-donor mean.

The cohort consisted of more than 650 healthy bone marrow donors. At the time of sampling, every cohort member was nominally healthy, though immune exposures that went unrecorded were likely present. The donor tested CMV seronegative, placing the donor among the approximately 360 seronegative members of the cohort. A peripheral blood sample was provided by each donor, and peripheral blood mononuclear cells were used for TCR beta sequencing. The Qiagen DNeasy Blood Extraction Kit was used to extract genomic DNA from the blood cell samples. Sample: PBMCs. This TCR came from a young man in good health and CMV-seronegative. The rearrangement joined TRBV6-6 to TRBJ2-2; the D gene assignment is ambiguous. The CDR3 region: CASSPRNPSTGELFF. At the DNA level, the sequence is TGTGCCAGCAGTCCTCGAAACCCTAGCACCGGGGAGCTGTTTTTT.